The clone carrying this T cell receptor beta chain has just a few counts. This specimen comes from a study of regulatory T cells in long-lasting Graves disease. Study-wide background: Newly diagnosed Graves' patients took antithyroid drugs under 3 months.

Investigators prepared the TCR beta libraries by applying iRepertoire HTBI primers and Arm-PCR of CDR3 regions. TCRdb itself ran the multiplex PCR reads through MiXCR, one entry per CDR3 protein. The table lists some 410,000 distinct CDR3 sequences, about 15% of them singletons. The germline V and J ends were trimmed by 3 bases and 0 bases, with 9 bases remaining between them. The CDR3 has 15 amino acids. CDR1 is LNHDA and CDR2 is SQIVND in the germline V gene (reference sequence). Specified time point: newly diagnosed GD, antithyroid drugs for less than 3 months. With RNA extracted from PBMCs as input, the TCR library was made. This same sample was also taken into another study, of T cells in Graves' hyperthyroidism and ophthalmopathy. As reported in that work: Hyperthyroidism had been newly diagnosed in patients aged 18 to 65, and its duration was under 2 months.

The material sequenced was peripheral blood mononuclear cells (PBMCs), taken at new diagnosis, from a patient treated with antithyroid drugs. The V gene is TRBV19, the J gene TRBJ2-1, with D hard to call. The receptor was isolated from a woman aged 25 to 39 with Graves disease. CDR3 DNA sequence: TGTGCCAGTAGTATGGGCGCCCGCTCCTACAATGAGCAGTTCTTC. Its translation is CASSMGARSYNEQFF.